These 5 T cell receptor beta chains share one sample of origin, sequenced in a study of blood T cells in healthy people across ages. Together with a sample-barcoded 5' primer, a J-beta primer mix was included in a second PCR lasting about 6 to 11 cycles. TCRdb reanalysed the 5' RACE reads using MiXCR and keeps one entry per CDR3 protein. The table records 1 million or so distinct CDR3 sequences, 35% to 50% of them present only once. Input material: blood. All receptors derive from a woman aged 60-75 years in good health.

This clonotype was seen a few times. J is TRBJ1-2 and V is TRBV7-2; no definite D call. The CDR3 is 12 residues long. Germline lookup yields CDR1 SGHTA and CDR2 FQGNSA. V lost 4 bases and J lost 8, with 11 bases in between. CDR3 sequence (DNA): TGTGCCAGCAGCTCCTACCCCGGAGGCTACACCTTC. Amino acid sequence: CASSSYPGGYTF.

The genes are TRBV20-1 and TRBJ1-2; D is perhaps TRBD1 (5 bases). This CDR3 has 13 residues. Trimming took off 2 bases at V and 8 bases at J, with 15 bases between the two ends. Germline V gene data show CDR1 as DFQATT and CDR2 as SNEGSKA (reference sequence). The CDR3 protein is CSARPDGGRGYTF. The CDR3 coding sequence is TGCAGTGCTAGACCCGACGGGGGTAGGGGCTACACCTTC.

This chain joins TRBV12-3 or TRBV12-4 and TRBJ2-3; possibly TRBD1 or TRBD2 for D (5 bases each). Trimming cost V 2 bases and J 1 base, with 16 bases left between them. The CDR3 spans 17 residues. The CDR3 loop reads CASSLISGQGGTDTQYF. Written as DNA, the CDR3 is TGTGCCAGCAGTTTAATTTCCGGCCAGGGAGGCACAGATACGCAGTATTTT.

The rearrangement uses TRBV7-9 and TRBJ2-3, with TRBD1 matching 9 bases. Germline-derived CDR1 and CDR2 are SEHNR and FQNEAQ (reference sequence). The trim removed 6 bases at V and 6 bases at J, leaving 10 bases unmatched. The CDR3 is 15 amino acids. CDR3 sequence reads: CASRPGTGGADTQYF. The DNA of the CDR3 is TGTGCCAGCAGGCCTGGAACAGGGGGCGCGGATACGCAGTATTTT.

This chain joins TRBV14 and TRBJ2-3; 10 nucleotides match TRBD2. The length of the CDR3 is 17 residues. Looked up from germline, CDR1 is SGHDN and CDR2 is FVKESK. V trimming: 0 bases; J trimming: 5 bases; junction bases outside the gene matches: 8. CDR3 in amino acids: CASSQEGGLASVDTQYF. As DNA, the CDR3 is TGTGCCAGCAGCCAAGAGGGGGGACTAGCGTCTGTAGATACGCAGTATTTT.